This TCR beta chain derives from a study of molecular identifiers for immune sequencing clone quantification. About the study: Sequencing covered four of five parts into which replicate RNA from about 20,000 or 100,000 naive CD8 cells was split.

Germline V gene sequence: CDR1 SNHLY, CDR2 FYNNEI. Germline trimming cut 1 base from V and 2 bases from J; bases unmatched to any gene: 5. The CDR3 totals 15 residues. Naive CD8 T cells were picked out by sorting for CD8+CD4-CCR7+CD45RA+. TCRdb fed the PCR reads into MiXCR, producing one record per CDR3 protein. The sample lists 85,000 to 130,000 distinct CDR3 sequences; roughly a third were seen once. The chain joins TRBV2 to TRBJ2-7, with 7 bases fitting TRBD2. Sequences were obtained from naive CD8+ T cells from blood, with Jurkat cell RNA spiked in. Described subset: FACS-sorted CD8+CD4-CCR7+CD45RA+ naive T cells. The source is a human donor in good health. Some libraries in this study had Jurkat cell RNA spiked in. As DNA, the CDR3 is TGTGCCAGCAGTGAAGGACTAGCCGAGACCTACGAGCAGTACTTC. Translating gives CASSEGLAETYEQYF.